Below are 21 T cell receptor beta chains sequenced from a single sample in a study of T cell repertoires in cytomegalovirus infection. These receptors' antigens are unknown. Via MiXCR, TCRdb re-called the reads, giving one row per CDR3 protein. The data contain 400,000 to 600,000 distinct CDR3 sequences, under 45% of them singletons. The specimen comprised cultured PBMCs, sampled from culture after CMV antigen stimulation. These receptors came from a human donor in good health (CMV status not recorded). Some clones in this sample may be carry-over from other donors' samples.

The chain is built from TRBV7-9 and TRBJ2-4; a weak D match, TRBD2 (5 bases). The V end was cut by 1 base, the J end by 6 bases, with 19 bases between. The CDR3 contains 17 residues. Per the germline V gene, CDR1 is SEHNR and CDR2 is FQNEAQ (reference sequence). The CDR3 spells CASSLVYRGIAGNIQYF. The DNA of the CDR3 is TGTGCCAGCAGCTTAGTATATCGGGGAATTGCAGGAAACATTCAGTACTTC.

V is TRBV5-8 and J is TRBJ1-5; D is possibly TRBD1 (5 bases). CDR3 size: 15 residues. Germline values: CDR1 SGHTS, CDR2 YDEGEE. V lost 4 bases, J lost 7 bases, and 18 bases lay in between. Written as DNA, the CDR3 is TGTGCCAGCAGCCCCCAGGGCCGGGGATGGCAGCCCCAGCATTTT. Translated, it gives CASSPQGRGWQPQHF.

The table lists this clonotype with a few counts. V and J are TRBV7-8 and TRBJ2-1; 9 positions match TRBD1. This CDR3 spans 14 amino acids. The V gene's germline CDR1 is SGHVS and CDR2 FQNEAQ. V shed 5 bases, J shed 5 bases, and the junction held 4 bases outside the gene matches. The CDR3 reads CASSLQGANNEQFF. DNA for the CDR3: TGTGCCAGCAGCCTACAGGGGGCCAACAATGAGCAGTTCTTC. Drawing the rest from reference TRBV7-8 and TRBJ2-1, the complete variable domain is GAGVSQSPRYKVAKRGQDVALRCDPISGHVSLFWYQQALGQGPEFLTYFQNEAQLDKSGLPSDRFFAERPEGSVSTLKIQRTQQEDSAVYLCASSLQGANNEQFFGPGTRLTVL.

J is TRBJ2-1 and V is TRBV7-4, with D perhaps given as TRBD1 or TRBD2 (5 bases each). Trimming removed 5 bases at V and 3 bases at J, with 17 bases between. The V gene's germline CDR1 is SGHVT and CDR2 SQSDAQ. CDR3 size: 16 residues. CDR3 residues: CASSPSGFEGYNEQFF. The DNA of the CDR3 is TGTGCCAGCAGCCCTTCAGGGTTTGAGGGCTACAATGAGCAGTTCTTC.

The chain carries TRBV3-1 and TRBJ1-6; no definite D call. The CDR3 is 14 amino acids. With 2 bases removed from V and 7 bases from J, the gap between germline ends came to 9 bases. CDR1 is LGHDT and CDR2 is YNNKEL in the germline V gene (reference sequence). The CDR3 here is CASSQMAANSPLHF. The CDR3 DNA reads TGTGCCAGCAGCCAAATGGCAGCCAATTCACCCCTCCACTTT.

The rearrangement joins TRBV28 to TRBJ2-1; 12 bases map to TRBD1. The ends lost 1 base at V and 8 bases at J; junction bases unmatched: 6. Germline V gene lookup returns CDR1 MDHEN and CDR2 SYDVKM. This CDR3 spans 16 amino acids. CDR3 in amino acids: CASSLSGTGGGDEQFF. Here the CDR3 DNA reads TGTGCCAGCAGTTTATCCGGGACAGGGGGCGGGGATGAGCAGTTCTTC.

The chain joins TRBV7-6 to TRBJ2-5; D ambiguous. Germline V CDR1 and CDR2: SGHVS, FNYEAQ. Trimming cost V 5 bases and J 2 bases, with 12 bases left between them. The CDR3 runs to 14 residues. The CDR3 region has the DNA TGTGCCAGCAGCCGAAGGCTAGTTCAAGAGACCCAGTACTTC. This codes for CASSRRLVQETQYF.

The chain recombines TRBV4-1 with TRBJ2-5; 7 positions match TRBD2. J was trimmed by 1 base and V by 4 bases; bases with no gene match: 12. Germline V gene sequence: CDR1 MGHRA, CDR2 YSYEKL. CDR3 size: 17 residues. In nucleotides, the CDR3 is TGCGCCAGCAGCCTTGCCGCCCTACTAGCGCGCCAAGAGACCCAGTACTTC. Residues: CASSLAALLARQETQYF.

This chain joins TRBV5-4 and TRBJ2-1; tentatively, D is TRBD2 (6 bases). The CDR3 contains 14 residues. Germline V gene data show CDR1 as SGHNT and CDR2 as YYREEE (reference sequence). The V gene lost 4 bases and the J gene lost 8 bases, with 16 bases spanning the gap. CDR3 protein: CASSPGGARDEQFF. In DNA form, the CDR3 reads TGTGCCAGCAGCCCGGGCGGGGCCAGGGATGAGCAGTTCTTC.

The gene calls are TRBV20-1 and TRBJ1-1; a weak D match, TRBD1 (6 bases). The CDR3 extends over 16 amino acids. Germline V CDR1 and CDR2: DFQATT, SNEGSKA (reference sequence). The V and J ends lost 6 bases and 3 bases respectively, with 23 bases between them. CDR3 amino acids: CSARTYRVLRYTEAFF. The DNA for the CDR3 is TGCAGTGCCAGAACCTACAGGGTGTTACGGTACACTGAAGCTTTCTTT.

The chain links TRBV7-2 to TRBJ1-2; unclear D gene. Germline assignment: CDR1 SGHTA and CDR2 FQGNSA. V was clipped by 7 bases and J by 8 bases, with 20 bases between them. The CDR3 sequence is 14 residues long. The CDR3 bases are TGTGCCAGCACCCCCCCCGGGGTCCTCGGCGGCTACACCTTC. Its translation: CASTPPGVLGGYTF.

The V gene is TRBV28, the J gene TRBJ1-5, with 8 bases matching TRBD1. Trimming took 6 bases from V and 11 from J; bases not matched to a gene: 12. The CDR3 has 14 residues. Germline CDR1 reads MDHEN; CDR2 reads SYDVKM. As DNA, the CDR3 is TGTGCCAGCAGACAGGGGGGACAGCTACTTTCCCAGCATTTT. Protein product: CASRQGGQLLSQHF.

This clonotype was recorded a few times. The chain is built from TRBV4-1 and TRBJ1-1; D remains ambiguous. CDR1 and CDR2 from the germline V gene are MGHRA and YSYEKL. This CDR3 spans 13 amino acids. With 6 bases removed from V and 0 bases from J, the gap between germline ends came to 8 bases. Here the CDR3 reads CASRLRVNTEAFF. The CDR3 DNA reads as TGCGCCAGCAGGCTCCGGGTGAACACTGAAGCTTTCTTT.

The chain is built from TRBV4-1 and TRBJ2-5; perhaps TRBD2 as D (6 bases). CDR3 length: 15 amino acids. V was pared by 0 bases and J by 1 base, with 9 bases between. Germline loops: CDR1 MGHRA, CDR2 YSYEKL. CDR3 region: CASSQDGGLQETQYF. In DNA, the CDR3 is TGCGCCAGCAGCCAAGATGGGGGACTCCAAGAGACCCAGTACTTC.

The chain uses TRBV6-8 and TRBJ1-2, with 10 bases that match TRBD1. The V gene's germline CDR1 is MNHGY and CDR2 SAAAGT. The CDR3 contains 16 residues. The V and J ends lost 6 bases and 8 bases, in that order; junction bases with no gene match: 15. The CDR3 region has the DNA TGTGCCAGCAGCCCAAGACAGGGGGCGGAATGGGGGGGCTACACCTTC. Protein: CASSPRQGAEWGGYTF.

In this sample, this clonotype turned up many times. The rearrangement links TRBV12-3 or TRBV12-4 to TRBJ1-4, with 10 bases that match TRBD1. V shed 6 bases, J shed 7 bases, and the junction held 5 bases outside the gene matches. There are 14 residues in the CDR3. This chain's CDR3 is CASSFGTGAEKLFF. The CDR3 DNA reads as TGTGCCAGCAGCTTTGGGACAGGGGCTGAAAAACTGTTTTTT.

Details on this clonotype: Likely a read error: the CDR3 ends without its conserved phenylalanine or tryptophan. The chain couples TRBV6-5 to TRBJ1-2, with 10 bases matching TRBD1. J was trimmed by 8 bases and V by 8 bases; bases with no gene match: 5. The CDR3 loop spans 12 amino acids. Germline assignment: CDR1 MNHEY and CDR2 SVGAGI. Written as DNA, the CDR3 is TGTGCCAGCGGGACAGGGGAGAGAGGCTACACCTAC. The encoded protein is CASGTGERGYTY.

The chain is built from TRBV6-6 and TRBJ2-3; no clear D gene. CDR3 size: 13 residues. Between the trimmed V and J ends, which lost 3 bases and 4 bases, there was a span of 8 bases. From germline, CDR1 is MNHNY and CDR2 SVGAGI (reference sequence). CDR3 DNA sequence: TGTGCCAGCAGTTATATGACTCCAGATACGCAGTATTTT. This sequence encodes CASSYMTPDTQYF.

In this sample, this clonotype turned up many times. The V gene is TRBV7-2, the J gene TRBJ2-2, with a tentative D call TRBD2 (5 bases). Germline CDR1 and CDR2: SGHTA and FQGNSA. Deletions cut 1 base from V and 5 bases from J, with 5 bases between. The CDR3 extends over 13 amino acids. The CDR3 sequence: CASSLGETGELFF. The CDR3 DNA reads TGTGCCAGCAGCTTAGGGGAGACCGGGGAGCTGTTTTTT.

V usage is TRBV6-2 or TRBV6-3 and J usage is TRBJ2-7, with TRBD2 matching over 8 bases. The CDR3 runs 18 residues. V shed 0 bases, J shed 4 bases, and the junction held 14 bases outside the gene matches. The germline V gene encodes CDR1 MNHEY and CDR2 SVGEGT. Here the CDR3 reads CASSYSTLLADRLYEQYF. CDR3 coding DNA: TGTGCCAGCAGTTACTCGACGTTACTAGCGGACCGCTTGTACGAGCAGTACTTC.

This chain uses TRBV12-5 with TRBJ2-1; maybe TRBD2 (6 bases). CDR1 and CDR2 from the germline V gene are LGHNT and FRNRAP. This CDR3 comprises 14 residues. The ends were cut back, 3 bases at V and 2 bases at J, with 8 bases in the middle. The CDR3 DNA is TGTGCTAGTGGTTTAGGAGGGGCCTACAATGAGCAGTTCTTC. This encodes CASGLGGAYNEQFF.